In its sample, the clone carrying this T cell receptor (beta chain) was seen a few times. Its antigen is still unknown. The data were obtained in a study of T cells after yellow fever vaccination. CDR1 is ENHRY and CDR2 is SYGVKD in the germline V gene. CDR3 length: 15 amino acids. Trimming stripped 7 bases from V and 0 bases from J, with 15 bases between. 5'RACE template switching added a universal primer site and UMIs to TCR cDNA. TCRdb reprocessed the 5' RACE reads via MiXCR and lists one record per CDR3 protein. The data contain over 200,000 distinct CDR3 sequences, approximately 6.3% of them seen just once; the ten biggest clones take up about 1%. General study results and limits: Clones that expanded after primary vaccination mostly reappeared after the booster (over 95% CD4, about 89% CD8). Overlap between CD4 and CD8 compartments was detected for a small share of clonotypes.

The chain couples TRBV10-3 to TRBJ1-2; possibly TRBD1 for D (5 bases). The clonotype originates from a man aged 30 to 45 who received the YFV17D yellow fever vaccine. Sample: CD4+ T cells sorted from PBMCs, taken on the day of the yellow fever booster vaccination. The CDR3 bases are TGTGCCATCACCTCTTCGACGGGGGCTAACTATGGCTACACCTTC. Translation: CAITSSTGANYGYTF.